This TCR beta chain was identified during a study of circulating CD8 cells and anti-PD-1 response in melanoma. This clonotype is termed large. Its target is not known. The CDR3 is made up of 17 amino acids. Deletions cut 4 bases from V and 4 bases from J, with 21 bases between. Germline CDR1 is MNHEY and CDR2 is SMNVEV (reference sequence). Each library started from approximately 15 ng of total RNA using the QIAseq Immune Repertoire TCR panel. From the reads, TCRdb called clonotypes with MiXCR, one entry per CDR3 protein. The table lists fewer than 400 distinct CDR3 sequences, 4.9% of them singletons. Notes on the study in general: Experiments were generally run without replicates.

Live CD3+CD8+TCRalphabeta+ cells were sorted into four subsets by PD-1 and/or TIGIT. Here the sequenced sample was CD8+ T cells from PBMCs, taken at baseline or after one month of anti-PD-1 therapy (not recorded which). The V call is TRBV27, the J call TRBJ2-3, with D perhaps matching TRBD1 (6 bases). This sequence was found in a human donor with melanoma. Here the CDR3 DNA reads TGTGCCAGCAGTTACTTACTTACAGGGTCGGGCCCAGATACGCAGTATTTT. Its protein product is CASSYLLTGSGPDTQYF.